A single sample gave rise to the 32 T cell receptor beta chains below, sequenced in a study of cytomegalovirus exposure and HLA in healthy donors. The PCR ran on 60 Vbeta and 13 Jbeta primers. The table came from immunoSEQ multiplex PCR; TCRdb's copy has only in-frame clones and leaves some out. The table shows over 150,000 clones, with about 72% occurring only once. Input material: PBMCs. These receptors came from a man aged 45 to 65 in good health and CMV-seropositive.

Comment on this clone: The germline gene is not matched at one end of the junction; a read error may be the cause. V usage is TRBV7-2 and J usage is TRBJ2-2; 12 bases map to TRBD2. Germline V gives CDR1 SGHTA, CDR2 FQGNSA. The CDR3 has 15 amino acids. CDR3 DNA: TGTGCCAGCAGCCTAGCGGGGGGGGACACCGGGGAGCTGTTTTTT. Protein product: CASSLAGGDTGELFF.

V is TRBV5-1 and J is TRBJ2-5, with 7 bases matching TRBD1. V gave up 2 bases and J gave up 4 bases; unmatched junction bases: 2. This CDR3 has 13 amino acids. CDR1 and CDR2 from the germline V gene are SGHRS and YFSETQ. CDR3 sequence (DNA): TGCGCCAGCAGCTTCTCAGGGGGAGAGACCCAGTACTTC. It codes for CASSFSGGETQYF.

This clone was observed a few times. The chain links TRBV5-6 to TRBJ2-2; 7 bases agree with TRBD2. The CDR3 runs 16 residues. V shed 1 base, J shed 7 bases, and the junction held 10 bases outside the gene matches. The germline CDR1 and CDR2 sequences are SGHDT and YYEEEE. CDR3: CASSLKSSGGVGELFF. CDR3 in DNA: TGTGCCAGCAGCTTGAAGTCTAGCGGTGGGGTCGGGGAGCTGTTTTTT. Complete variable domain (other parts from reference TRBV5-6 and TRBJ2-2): DAGVTQSPTHLIKTRGQQVTLRCSPKSGHDTVSWYQQALGQGPQFIFQYYEEEERQRGNFPDRFSGHQFPNYSSELNVNALLLGDSALYLCASSLKSSGGVGELFFGEGSRLTVL.

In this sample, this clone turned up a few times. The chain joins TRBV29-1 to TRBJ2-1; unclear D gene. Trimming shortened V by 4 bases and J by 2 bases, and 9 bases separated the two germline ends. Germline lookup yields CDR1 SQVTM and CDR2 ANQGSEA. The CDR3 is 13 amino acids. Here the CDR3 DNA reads TGCAGCGTTGGGTGGCCAGCCTACAATGAGCAGTTCTTC. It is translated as CSVGWPAYNEQFF.

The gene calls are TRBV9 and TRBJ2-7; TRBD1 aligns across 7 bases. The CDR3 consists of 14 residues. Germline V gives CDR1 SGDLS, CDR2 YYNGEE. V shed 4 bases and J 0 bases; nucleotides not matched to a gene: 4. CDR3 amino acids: CASSFRTGSYEQYF. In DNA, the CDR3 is TGTGCCAGCAGCTTTCGGACAGGCTCCTACGAGCAGTACTTC.

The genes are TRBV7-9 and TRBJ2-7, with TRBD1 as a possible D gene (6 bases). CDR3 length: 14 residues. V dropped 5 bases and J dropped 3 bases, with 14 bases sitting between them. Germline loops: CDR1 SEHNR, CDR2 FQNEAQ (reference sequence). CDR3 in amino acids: CASSPRTAIYEQYF. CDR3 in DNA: TGTGCCAGCAGCCCAAGGACAGCCATCTACGAGCAGTACTTC.

CDR3 coding DNA: TGTGCCACCACTAGCGGGGGGGCCGAGGAGACCCAGTACTTC. Translation: CATTSGGAEETQYF. The chain is built from TRBV10-3 and TRBJ2-5; 13 nucleotides match TRBD2. This CDR3 is built from 14 residues. J lost 5 bases, V lost 10 bases, and 7 bases had no gene match. Looked up from germline, CDR1 is ENHRY and CDR2 is SYGVKD.

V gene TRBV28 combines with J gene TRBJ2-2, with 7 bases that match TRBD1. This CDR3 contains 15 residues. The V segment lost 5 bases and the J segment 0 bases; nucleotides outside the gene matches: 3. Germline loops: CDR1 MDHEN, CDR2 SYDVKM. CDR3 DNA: TGTGCCAGCAGTCCGGACAGGACGAACACCGGGGAGCTGTTTTTT. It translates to CASSPDRTNTGELFF.

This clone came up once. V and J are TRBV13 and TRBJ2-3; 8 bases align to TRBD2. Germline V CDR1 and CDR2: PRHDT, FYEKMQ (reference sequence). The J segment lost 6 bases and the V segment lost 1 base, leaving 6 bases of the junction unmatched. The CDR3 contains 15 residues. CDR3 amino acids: CASSLAGGAWDTQYF. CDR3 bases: TGTGCCAGCAGCTTAGCCGGGGGGGCCTGGGATACGCAGTATTTT.

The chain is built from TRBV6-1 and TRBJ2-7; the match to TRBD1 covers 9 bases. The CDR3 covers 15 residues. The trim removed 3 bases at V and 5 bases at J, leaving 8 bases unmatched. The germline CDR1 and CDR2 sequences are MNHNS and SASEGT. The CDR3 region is CASSDSGTGSHEQYF. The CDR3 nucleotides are TGTGCCAGCAGTGACTCCGGGACAGGGTCCCACGAGCAGTACTTC.

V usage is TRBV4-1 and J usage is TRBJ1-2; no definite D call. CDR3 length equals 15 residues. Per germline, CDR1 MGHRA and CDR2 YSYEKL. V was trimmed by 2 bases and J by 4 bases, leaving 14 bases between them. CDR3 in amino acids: CASSQPDTVFYGYTF. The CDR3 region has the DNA TGCGCCAGCAGCCAACCGGATACAGTTTTCTATGGCTACACCTTC.

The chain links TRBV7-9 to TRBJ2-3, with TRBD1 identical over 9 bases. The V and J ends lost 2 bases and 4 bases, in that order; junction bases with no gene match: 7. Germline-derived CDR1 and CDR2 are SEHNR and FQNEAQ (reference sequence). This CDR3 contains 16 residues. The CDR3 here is CASSLHFRTGADTQYF. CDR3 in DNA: TGTGCCAGCAGCTTACACTTTAGGACAGGGGCAGATACGCAGTATTTT. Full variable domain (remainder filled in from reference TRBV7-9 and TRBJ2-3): DTGVSQNPRHKITKRGQNVTFRCDPISEHNRLYWYRQTLGQGPEFLTYFQNEAQLEKSRLLSDRFSAERPKGSFSTLEIQRTEQGDSAMYLCASSLHFRTGADTQYFGPGTRLTVL.

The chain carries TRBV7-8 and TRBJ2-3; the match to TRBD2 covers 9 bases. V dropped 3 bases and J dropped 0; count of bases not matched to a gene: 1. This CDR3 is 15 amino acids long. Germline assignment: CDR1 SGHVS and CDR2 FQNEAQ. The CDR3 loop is CASSFAGGSTDTQYF. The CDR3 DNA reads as TGTGCCAGCAGCTTTGCGGGGGGGAGCACAGATACGCAGTATTTT.

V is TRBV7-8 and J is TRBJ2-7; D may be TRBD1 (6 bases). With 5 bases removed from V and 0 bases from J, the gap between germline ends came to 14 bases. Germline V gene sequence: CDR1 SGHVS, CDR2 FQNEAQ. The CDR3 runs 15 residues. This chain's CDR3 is CASSTPVGGSYEQYF. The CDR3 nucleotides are TGTGCCAGCAGCACCCCGGTAGGGGGCTCCTACGAGCAGTACTTC.

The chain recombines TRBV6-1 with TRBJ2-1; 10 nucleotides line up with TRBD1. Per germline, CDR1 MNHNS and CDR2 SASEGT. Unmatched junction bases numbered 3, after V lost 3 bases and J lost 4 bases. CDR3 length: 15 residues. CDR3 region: CASSEGQGTYNEQFF. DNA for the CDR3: TGTGCCAGCAGTGAGGGACAGGGGACTTACAATGAGCAGTTCTTC.

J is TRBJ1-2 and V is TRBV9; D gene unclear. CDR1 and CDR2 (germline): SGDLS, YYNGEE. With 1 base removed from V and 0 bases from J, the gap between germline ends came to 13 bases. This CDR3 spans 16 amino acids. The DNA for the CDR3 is TGTGCCAGCAGCGTACGTTCAGCGAGCCCTAACTATGGCTACACCTTC. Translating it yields CASSVRSASPNYGYTF.

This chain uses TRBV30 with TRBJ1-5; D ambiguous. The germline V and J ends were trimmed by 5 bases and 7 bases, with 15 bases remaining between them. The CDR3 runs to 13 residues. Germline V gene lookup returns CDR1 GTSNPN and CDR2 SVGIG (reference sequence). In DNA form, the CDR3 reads TGTGCCTGGGGGGTGGGAGGTAACCAGCCCCAGCATTTT. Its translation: CAWGVGGNQPQHF.

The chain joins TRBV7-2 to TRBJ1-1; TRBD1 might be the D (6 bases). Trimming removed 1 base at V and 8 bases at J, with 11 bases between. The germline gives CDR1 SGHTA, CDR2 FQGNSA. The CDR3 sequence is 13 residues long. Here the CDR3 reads CASSLEGRGEAFF. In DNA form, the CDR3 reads TGTGCCAGCAGCTTAGAAGGCAGGGGCGAAGCTTTCTTT.

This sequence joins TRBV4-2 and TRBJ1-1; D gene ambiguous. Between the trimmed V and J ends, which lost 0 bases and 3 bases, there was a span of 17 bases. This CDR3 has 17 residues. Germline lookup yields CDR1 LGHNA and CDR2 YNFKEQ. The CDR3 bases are TGTGCCAGCAGCCAAGATCAAGATGTTTTGGCTTACACTGAAGCTTTCTTT. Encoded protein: CASSQDQDVLAYTEAFF.

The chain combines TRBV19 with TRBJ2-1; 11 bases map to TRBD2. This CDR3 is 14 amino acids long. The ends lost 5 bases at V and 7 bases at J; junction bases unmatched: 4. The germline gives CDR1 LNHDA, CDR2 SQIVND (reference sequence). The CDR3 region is CASSLAGGRNEQFF. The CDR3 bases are TGTGCCAGTAGTTTAGCGGGGGGGCGGAATGAGCAGTTCTTC. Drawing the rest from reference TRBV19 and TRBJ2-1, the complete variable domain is DGGITQSPKYLFRKEGQNVTLSCEQNLNHDAMYWYRQDPGQGLRLIYYSQIVNDFQKGDIAEGYSVSREKKESFPLTVTSAQKNPTAFYLCASSLAGGRNEQFFGPGTRLTVL.

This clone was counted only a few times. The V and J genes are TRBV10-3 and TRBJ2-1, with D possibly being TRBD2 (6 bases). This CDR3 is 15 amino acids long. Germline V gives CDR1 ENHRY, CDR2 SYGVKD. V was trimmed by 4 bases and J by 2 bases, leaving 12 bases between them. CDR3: CAISVSAGTYNEQFF. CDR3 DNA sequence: TGTGCCATCAGTGTGAGTGCGGGAACCTACAATGAGCAGTTCTTC.

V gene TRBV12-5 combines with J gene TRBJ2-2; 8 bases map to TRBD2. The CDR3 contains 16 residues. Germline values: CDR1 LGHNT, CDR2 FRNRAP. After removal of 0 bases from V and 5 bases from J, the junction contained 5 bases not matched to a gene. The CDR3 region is CASGLVTGGLTGELFF. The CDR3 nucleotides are TGTGCTAGTGGTTTGGTAACGGGGGGGCTTACCGGGGAGCTGTTTTTT. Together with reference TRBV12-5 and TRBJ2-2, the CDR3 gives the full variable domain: DARVTQTPRHKVTEMGQEVTMRCQPILGHNTVFWYRQTMMQGLELLAYFRNRAPLDDSGMPKDRFSAEMPDATLATLKIQPSEPRDSAVYFCASGLVTGGLTGELFFGEGSRLTVL.

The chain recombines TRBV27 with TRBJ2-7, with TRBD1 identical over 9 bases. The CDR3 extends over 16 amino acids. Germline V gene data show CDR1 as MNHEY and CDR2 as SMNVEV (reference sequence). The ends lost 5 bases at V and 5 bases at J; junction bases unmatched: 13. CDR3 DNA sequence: TGTGCCAGCAGTCGCGGAGCGACAGGGGGAGGGCACGAGCAGTACTTC. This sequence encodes CASSRGATGGGHEQYF.

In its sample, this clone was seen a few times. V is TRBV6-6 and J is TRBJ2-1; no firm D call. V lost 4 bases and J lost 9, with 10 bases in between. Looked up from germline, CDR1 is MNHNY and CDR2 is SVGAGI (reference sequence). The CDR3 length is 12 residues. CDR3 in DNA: TGTGCCAGCAGTTCTCTCCTCGGTGAGCAGTTCTTC. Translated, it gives CASSSLLGEQFF.

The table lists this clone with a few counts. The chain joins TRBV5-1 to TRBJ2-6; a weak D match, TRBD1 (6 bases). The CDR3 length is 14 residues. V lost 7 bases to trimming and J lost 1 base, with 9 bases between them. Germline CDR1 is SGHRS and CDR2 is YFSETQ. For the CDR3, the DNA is TGCGCCAGCGGTACAGGGTCTGGGGCCAACGTCCTGACTTTC. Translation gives CASGTGSGANVLTF. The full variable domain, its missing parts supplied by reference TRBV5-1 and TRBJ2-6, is KAGVTQTPRYLIKTRGQQVTLSCSPISGHRSVSWYQQTPGQGLQFLFEYFSETQRNKGNFPGRFSGRQFSNSRSEMNVSTLELGDSALYLCASGTGSGANVLTFGAGSRLTVL.

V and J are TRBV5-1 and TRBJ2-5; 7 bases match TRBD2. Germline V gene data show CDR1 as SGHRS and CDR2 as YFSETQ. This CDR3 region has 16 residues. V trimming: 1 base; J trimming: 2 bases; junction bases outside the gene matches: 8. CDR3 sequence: CASSLTLMRGQETQYF. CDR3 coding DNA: TGCGCCAGCAGCTTGACCCTCATGCGGGGGCAAGAGACCCAGTACTTC. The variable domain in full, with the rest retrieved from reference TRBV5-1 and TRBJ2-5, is KAGVTQTPRYLIKTRGQQVTLSCSPISGHRSVSWYQQTPGQGLQFLFEYFSETQRNKGNFPGRFSGRQFSNSRSEMNVSTLELGDSALYLCASSLTLMRGQETQYFGPGTRLLVL.

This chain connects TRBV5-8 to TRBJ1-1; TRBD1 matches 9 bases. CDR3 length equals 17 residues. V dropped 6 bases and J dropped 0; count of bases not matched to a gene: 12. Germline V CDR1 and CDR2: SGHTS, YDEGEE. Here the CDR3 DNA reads TGTGCCAGCAAGTGGGTCACAGGGGGCTCGCTGAACACTGAAGCTTTCTTT. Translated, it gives CASKWVTGGSLNTEAFF.

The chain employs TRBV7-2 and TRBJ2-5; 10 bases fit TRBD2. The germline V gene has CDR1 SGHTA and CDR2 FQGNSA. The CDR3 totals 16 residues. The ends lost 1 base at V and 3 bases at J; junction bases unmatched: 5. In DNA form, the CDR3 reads TGTGCCAGCAGCTTAGAGCTAGCGGGGGCGAAAGAGACCCAGTACTTC. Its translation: CASSLELAGAKETQYF.

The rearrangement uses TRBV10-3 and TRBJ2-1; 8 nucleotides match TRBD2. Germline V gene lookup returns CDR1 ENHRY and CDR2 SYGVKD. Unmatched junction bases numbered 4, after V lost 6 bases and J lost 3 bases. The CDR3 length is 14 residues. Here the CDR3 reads CAIRWSGGYNEQFF. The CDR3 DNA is TGTGCCATCAGGTGGAGCGGGGGCTACAATGAGCAGTTCTTC.

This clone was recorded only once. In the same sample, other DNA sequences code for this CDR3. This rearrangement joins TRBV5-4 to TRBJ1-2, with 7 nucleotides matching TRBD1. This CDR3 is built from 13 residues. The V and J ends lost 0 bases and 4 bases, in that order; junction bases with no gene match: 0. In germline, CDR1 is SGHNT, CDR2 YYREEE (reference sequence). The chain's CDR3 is CASSLAGGYGYTF. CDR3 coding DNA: TGTGCCAGCAGCTTGGCAGGGGGCTATGGCTACACCTTC.

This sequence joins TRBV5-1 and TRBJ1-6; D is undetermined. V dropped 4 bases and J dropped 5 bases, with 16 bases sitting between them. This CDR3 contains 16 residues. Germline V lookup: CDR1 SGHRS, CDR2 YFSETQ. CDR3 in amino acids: CASSLQIQSDNSPLHF. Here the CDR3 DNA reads TGCGCCAGCAGCCTCCAGATCCAGTCCGATAATTCACCCCTCCACTTT.

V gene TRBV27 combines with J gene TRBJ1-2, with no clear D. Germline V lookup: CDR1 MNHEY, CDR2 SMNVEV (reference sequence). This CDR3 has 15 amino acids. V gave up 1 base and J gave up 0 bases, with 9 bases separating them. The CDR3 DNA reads TGTGCCAGCAGTTTATTCTCCAGGCCTAACTATGGCTACACCTTC. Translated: CASSLFSRPNYGYTF.